This is a list of T cell receptor beta chains from one sample in a study of control samples from healthy donors and cancer patients. Sequencing used immunoSEQ multiplex PCR; TCRdb keeps in-frame clones, though not all of them. The sample holds about 160,000 clones, around 90% seen once. The sample was blood. The receptors shown here come from a young man in good health. CDR3s include the opening cysteine and the closing phenylalanine or tryptophan. The D gene is left open where the match is weak. Not every row has a clone size; where given, it reads once, few, many or a size class.

V gene	D gene	clone size	J gene	CDR3 DNA	CDR3 protein
TRBV19	-	-	TRBJ1-3	TGTGCCAGTAGATACTTCTCTGGAAACACCATATATTTT	CASRYFSGNTIYF
TRBV2	-	-	TRBJ2-3	TGTGCCAGCAAAAAGACCAGAGGAGCCCCAGATACGCAGTATTTT	CASKKTRGAPDTQYF
TRBV7-2	TRBD1	-	TRBJ1-5	TGTGCCAGCAGCTCTTTGACAGGGGGCAATCAGCCCCAGCATTTT	CASSSLTGGNQPQHF
TRBV6-5	-	once	TRBJ1-2	TGTGCCAGCAGAACCCTCAACTATGGCTACACCTTC	CASRTLNYGYTF
TRBV5-4	TRBD1	-	TRBJ1-6	TGTGCCAGCAGCCGACAGGGGTTGGATTCACCCCTCCACTTT	CASSRQGLDSPLHF
TRBV21-1	-	-	TRBJ2-5	TGTGCCAGCAGCAAAGGGTCGGACTTC	CASSKGSDF
TRBV28	TRBD2	-	TRBJ2-1	TGTGCCAGCAAGAGCCGCGGGAGTTACAATGAGCAGTTCTTC	CASKSRGSYNEQFF
TRBV6-1	-	-	TRBJ1-2	TGTGCCAGCAGTGAACCCCCGAAGGAGAGTATTGGCTACACCTTC	CASSEPPKESIGYTF
TRBV5-1	-	few	TRBJ1-4	TGCGCCAGCAGCCCCCTTGGGCCGGGTCCAACTAATGAAAAACTGTTTTTT	CASSPLGPGPTNEKLFF
TRBV2	-	-	TRBJ1-6	TGTGCCAGCAGCCTGACACCGGATAGCTCACCCCTCCACTTT	CASSLTPDSSPLHF
TRBV27	-	-	TRBJ2-5	TGTGCCAGCAGTTTATCCACAGTGTTTCGGGAGACCCAGTACTTC	CASSLSTVFRETQYF
TRBV15	TRBD1	-	TRBJ1-5	TGTGCCACCACGGGACAGCCTTACAATCAGCCCCAGCATTTT	CATTGQPYNQPQHF
TRBV19	TRBD2	-	TRBJ2-1	TGTGCCAGGCGGACTAGCTCCAATGAGCAGTTCTTC	CARRTSSNEQFF
TRBV7-9	-	-	TRBJ1-5	TGTGCCAGCAGCGTTAGCTTGAGCAATCAGCCCCAGCATTTT	CASSVSLSNQPQHF
TRBV19	-	-	TRBJ1-2	TGTGCCAGTAAGGTGCAGTCCCATTATGGCTACACCTTC	CASKVQSHYGYTF
TRBV11-3	-	-	TRBJ1-1	TGTACCTCCTCATTGGTAGCTTTCTTT	CTSSLVAFF
TRBV27	-	-	TRBJ2-2	TGTGCCAGCAGTTTGGCAGGGAACGGGGAGCTGTTTTTT	CASSLAGNGELFF
TRBV18	-	-	TRBJ1-1	TGTGCCAGCTCACCCATATACGGGGGTCGGAACACTGAAGCTTTCTTT	CASSPIYGGRNTEAFF
TRBV6-6	-	-	TRBJ1-5	TGTGCCAGCAGACCGACAGCTAGCAATCAGCCCCAGCATTTT	CASRPTASNQPQHF
TRBV28	TRBD2	-	TRBJ2-1	TGTGCCAGCAGTTTAAGCCTAGCGGGAGCAGCCAATGAGCAGTTCTTC	CASSLSLAGAANEQFF
TRBV3-1/TRBV3-2	TRBD2	-	TRBJ2-1	TGTGCCAGCAGCCGGGCTAGCGGGGGGACCAGGTCCTACAATGAGCAGTTCTTC	CASSRASGGTRSYNEQFF
TRBV7-3	-	-	TRBJ2-7	TGTGCCACCCCGGGGGACCTGATCGCCTACGAGCAGTACTTC	CATPGDLIAYEQYF
TRBV12-3/TRBV12-4	TRBD1	-	TRBJ2-1	TGTGCCAGTAGTGGACAGGGGAATGAGCAGTTCTTC	CASSGQGNEQFF
TRBV19	-	-	TRBJ1-5	TGTGCCAGTAGTCTGATCGGACAGTATCAGCCCCAGCATTTT	CASSLIGQYQPQHF
TRBV12-3/TRBV12-4	-	-	TRBJ2-1	TGTGCCAGCAGTCATCAGGGGACCCAGCAGTTCTTC	CASSHQGTQQFF
TRBV10-3	TRBD1	-	TRBJ2-1	TGTGCCATCAGTGGTGACAGGGGGCCCCACAATGAGCAGTTCTTC	CAISGDRGPHNEQFF
TRBV5-6	-	-	TRBJ1-3	TGTGCCAGCAGCTCCAGGGGCTCTGGAAACACCATATATTTT	CASSSRGSGNTIYF
TRBV15	-	-	TRBJ2-7	TGTGCCCCCTCCACGTTGATAGCTCGATACGAGCAGTACTTC	CAPSTLIARYEQYF
TRBV27	TRBD1	-	TRBJ2-7	TGTGCCAGCAGTTTTGGCGGGACAGGGGCTGACGAGCAGTACTTC	CASSFGGTGADEQYF
TRBV27	-	-	TRBJ1-1	TGTGCCAGCAGTTTGGGGCAGGGGAACACTGAAGCTTTCTTT	CASSLGQGNTEAFF
TRBV15	-	few	TRBJ1-5	TGTGCCACCAGCAGAGAGGGCAGCCACAATCAGCCCCAGCATTTT	CATSREGSHNQPQHF
TRBV14	-	-	TRBJ2-3	TGTGCCAGCAGCCAAGGGAGGGACACGCAGTATTTT	CASSQGRDTQYF
TRBV5-4	-	-	TRBJ2-2	TGTGCCAGCAGCATCGACAGTGGCAGGAGGGCCGGGGAGCTGTTTTTT	CASSIDSGRRAGELFF
TRBV18	TRBD1	-	TRBJ2-5	TGTGCCAGCTCACAGGGACAGCTGGAGACCCAGTACTTC	CASSQGQLETQYF
TRBV27	-	-	TRBJ2-7	TGTGCCAGCAGTTTAACCAGGACCTACGAGCAGTACTTC	CASSLTRTYEQYF
TRBV4-3	-	-	TRBJ1-2	TGCGCCAGCAGCCAAGGATCGCTAGGACGCGGCTACACCTTC	CASSQGSLGRGYTF
TRBV30	TRBD1	-	TRBJ1-6	TGTGCCTGGGGGACAGCGAGTTCACCCCTCCACTTT	CAWGTASSPLHF
TRBV4-3	-	-	TRBJ1-1	TGCGCCAGCAGCCAAGACAGTAACACTGAAGCTTTCTTT	CASSQDSNTEAFF
TRBV5-1	-	-	TRBJ1-1	TGCGCCAGCAGCTTGGACGTCAACACTGAAGCTTTCTTT	CASSLDVNTEAFF
TRBV28	-	-	TRBJ2-1	TGTGCCGCCTCAGCCGGGCGGGTCGATGAGCAGTTCTTC	CAASAGRVDEQFF
TRBV3-1/TRBV3-2	-	-	TRBJ1-2	TGTGCCAGCAGCCAAGGATTGGGGACCGCGTTCTATGGCTACACCTTC	CASSQGLGTAFYGYTF
TRBV4-1	-	-	TRBJ1-2	TGCGCCAGCAGCCAAGATAATGAAGGAGCCAGGGCCATTAACTATGGCTACACCTTC	CASSQDNEGARAINYGYTF
TRBV25-1	TRBD1	-	TRBJ1-1	TGTGCCAGCAGCTTAATCGACAGGGCTGAAGCTTTCTTT	CASSLIDRAEAFF
TRBV14	-	-	TRBJ2-2	TGTGCCAGCAGCCAAGCCTACAGGGAGCTGTTTTTT	CASSQAYRELFF
TRBV24-1	-	-	TRBJ2-1	TGTGCCACCAGTGCCACAGCCAAGGGCAATGAGCAGTTCTTC	CATSATAKGNEQFF
TRBV19	-	-	TRBJ2-3	TGTGCCAGTAGTATCAGGCACAACACAGATACGCAGTATTTT	CASSIRHNTDTQYF
TRBV3-1/TRBV3-2	-	-	TRBJ1-1	TGTGCCAGCAGCCAAGGCCGTATAAACACTGAAGCTTTCTTT	CASSQGRINTEAFF
TRBV18	TRBD1	-	TRBJ2-3	TGTGCCAGCTCCCCACCGGGACAGGGGACAGATACGCAGTATTTT	CASSPPGQGTDTQYF
TRBV14	-	-	TRBJ2-7	TGTGCCAGCAGCCAGGGAGGCTGGGGGCCCTACTCCTACGAGCAGTACTTC	CASSQGGWGPYSYEQYF
TRBV6-6	-	-	TRBJ1-1	TGTGCCAGCAGTTACTCTACTGGGATGACTGAAGCTTTCTTT	CASSYSTGMTEAFF
TRBV19	TRBD2	-	TRBJ2-2	TGTGCCAGTACCCTAGCGGGAGGGCCCCGCACCGGGGAGCTGTTTTTT	CASTLAGGPRTGELFF
TRBV5-4	TRBD2	-	TRBJ2-7	TGTGCCAGCAGCTTGTGGGGTAGCGGGAGCTCCTACGAGCAGTACTTC	CASSLWGSGSSYEQYF
TRBV4-1	-	once	TRBJ1-5	TGCGCCAGCAGCCATCCGGGGCCGGGGGATCAGCCCCAGCATTTT	CASSHPGPGDQPQHF
TRBV3-1/TRBV3-2	-	-	TRBJ1-3	TGTGCCAGCAGCCAGCTTCTGGGTGATGGAAACACCATATATTTT	CASSQLLGDGNTIYF
TRBV7-9	-	few	TRBJ2-5	TGTGCCAGCAGCTTCGGTGGCGAGACCCAAGAGACCCAGTACTTC	CASSFGGETQETQYF
TRBV19	-	-	TRBJ2-2	TGTGCCAGTAATGAACAGACGAACACCGGGGAGCTGTTTTTT	CASNEQTNTGELFF